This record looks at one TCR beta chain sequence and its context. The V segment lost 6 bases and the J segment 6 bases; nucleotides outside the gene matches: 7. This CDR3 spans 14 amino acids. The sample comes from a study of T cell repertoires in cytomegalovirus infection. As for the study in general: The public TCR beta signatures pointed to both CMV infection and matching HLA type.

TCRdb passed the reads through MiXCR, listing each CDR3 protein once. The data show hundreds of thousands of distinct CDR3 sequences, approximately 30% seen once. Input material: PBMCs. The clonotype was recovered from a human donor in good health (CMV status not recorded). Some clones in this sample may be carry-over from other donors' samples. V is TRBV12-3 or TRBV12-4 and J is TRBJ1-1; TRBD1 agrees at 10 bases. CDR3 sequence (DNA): TGTGCCAGCAGCTACAGACAGGGGGCCCCTGAAGCTTTCTTT. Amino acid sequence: CASSYRQGAPEAFF.